This T cell receptor beta chain emerged from a study of blood T cells in healthy people across ages. Trimming stripped 6 bases from V and 4 bases from J, with 12 bases between. There are 13 residues in the CDR3. As to this clonotype: Its antigen is as yet unknown.

The authors ran a second PCR of about 7 to 11 cycles using a sample-barcoded 5' primer and a J-beta primer mix. From each sample, at least 2.5 million paired-end reads containing CDR3 were obtained. TCRdb used MiXCR to reprocess the 5' RACE reads, holding one entry per CDR3 protein. Here the sample spans approximately 1,000,000 distinct CDR3 sequences, 35% to 40% being singletons. Study-wide results and limits: Aged donors had fewer naive CD4+ cells and lower diversity than long-lived donors.

This clonotype was obtained from a young man in good health. The sequenced sample was blood. The chain links TRBV12-3 or TRBV12-4 to TRBJ1-1, with a weak D call TRBD1 (5 bases). DNA of the CDR3: TGTGCCAGCAGATGGGGGTTTCGCACTGAAGCTTTCTTT. This codes for CASRWGFRTEAFF.